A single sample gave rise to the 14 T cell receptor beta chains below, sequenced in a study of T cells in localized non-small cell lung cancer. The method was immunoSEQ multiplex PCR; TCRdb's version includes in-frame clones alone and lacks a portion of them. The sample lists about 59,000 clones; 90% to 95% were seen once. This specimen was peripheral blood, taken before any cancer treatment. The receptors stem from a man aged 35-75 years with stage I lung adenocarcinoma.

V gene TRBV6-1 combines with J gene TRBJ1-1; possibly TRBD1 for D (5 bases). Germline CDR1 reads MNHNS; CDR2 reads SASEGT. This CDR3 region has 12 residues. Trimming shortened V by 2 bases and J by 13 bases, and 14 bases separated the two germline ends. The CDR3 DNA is TGTGCCAGCAGTGAAAACCTCTCTGGGGGTTTCTTT. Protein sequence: CASSENLSGGFF.

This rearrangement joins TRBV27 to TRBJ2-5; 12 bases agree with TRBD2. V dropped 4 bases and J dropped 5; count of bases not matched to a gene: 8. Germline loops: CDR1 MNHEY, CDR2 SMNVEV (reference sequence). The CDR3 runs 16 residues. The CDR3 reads CASSSIRLAGVETQYF. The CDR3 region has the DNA TGTGCCAGCAGTTCAATCCGACTAGCGGGAGTGGAGACCCAGTACTTC.

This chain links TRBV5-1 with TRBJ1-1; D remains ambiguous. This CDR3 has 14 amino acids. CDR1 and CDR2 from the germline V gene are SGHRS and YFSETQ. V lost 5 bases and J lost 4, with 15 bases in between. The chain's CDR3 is CASSREGVGTEAFF. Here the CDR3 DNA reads TGCGCCAGCAGTAGAGAGGGTGTAGGCACTGAAGCTTTCTTT.

For the CDR3, the DNA is TGTGCCAGCAGCTTAGAGGGTTCGTCTGGGCCGAACACTGAAGCTTTCTTT. Its protein product is CASSLEGSSGPNTEAFF. V and J are TRBV11-1 and TRBJ1-1, with no clear D. From germline, CDR1 is SGHAT and CDR2 FQDESV (reference sequence). This CDR3 is 17 amino acids long. V gave up 1 base and J gave up 1 base, with 16 bases separating them.

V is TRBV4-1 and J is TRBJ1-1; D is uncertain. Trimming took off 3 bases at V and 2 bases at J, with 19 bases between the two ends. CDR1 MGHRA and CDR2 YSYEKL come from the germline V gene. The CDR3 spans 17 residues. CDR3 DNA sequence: TGCGCCAGCAGCCAGCTAGCACCCAGGCGAGGTAACACTGAAGCTTTCTTT. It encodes CASSQLAPRRGNTEAFF.

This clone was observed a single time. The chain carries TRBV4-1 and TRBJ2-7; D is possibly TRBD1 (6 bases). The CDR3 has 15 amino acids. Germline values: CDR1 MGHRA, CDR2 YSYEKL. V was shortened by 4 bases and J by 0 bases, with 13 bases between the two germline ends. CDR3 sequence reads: CASSLRTASSYEQYF. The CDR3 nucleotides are TGCGCCAGCAGCCTACGGACAGCTAGCTCCTACGAGCAGTACTTC.

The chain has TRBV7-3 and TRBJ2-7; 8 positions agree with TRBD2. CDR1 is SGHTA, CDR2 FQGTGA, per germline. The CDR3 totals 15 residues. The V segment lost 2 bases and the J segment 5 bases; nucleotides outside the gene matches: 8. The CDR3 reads CASSLLAGPVNEQYF. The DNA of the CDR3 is TGTGCCAGCAGCTTACTAGCGGGCCCCGTTAACGAGCAGTACTTC.

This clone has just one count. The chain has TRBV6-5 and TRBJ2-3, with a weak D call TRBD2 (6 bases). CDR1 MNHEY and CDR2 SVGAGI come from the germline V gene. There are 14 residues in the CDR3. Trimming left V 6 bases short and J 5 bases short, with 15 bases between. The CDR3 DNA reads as TGTGCCAGCAGCCCTAGGGAGGTGGGAGATACGCAGTATTTT. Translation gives CASSPREVGDTQYF.

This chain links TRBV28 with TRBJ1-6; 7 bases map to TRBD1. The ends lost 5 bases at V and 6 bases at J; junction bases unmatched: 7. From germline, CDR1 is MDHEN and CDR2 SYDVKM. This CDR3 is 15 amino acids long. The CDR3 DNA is TGTGCCAGCAGTACCCACCCAGGGGGTAATTCACCCCTCCACTTT. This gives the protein CASSTHPGGNSPLHF.

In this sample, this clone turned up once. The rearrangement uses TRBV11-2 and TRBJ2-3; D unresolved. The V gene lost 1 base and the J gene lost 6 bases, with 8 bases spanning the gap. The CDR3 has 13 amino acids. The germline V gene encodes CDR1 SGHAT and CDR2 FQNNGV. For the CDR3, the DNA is TGTGCCAGCAGCTTAGCGACGGGCGATACGCAGTATTTT. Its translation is CASSLATGDTQYF. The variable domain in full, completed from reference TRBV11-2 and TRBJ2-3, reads EAGVAQSPRYKIIEKRQSVAFWCNPISGHATLYWYQQILGQGPKLLIQFQNNGVVDDSQLPKDRFSAERLKGVDSTLKIQPAKLEDSAVYLCASSLATGDTQYFGPGTRLTVL.

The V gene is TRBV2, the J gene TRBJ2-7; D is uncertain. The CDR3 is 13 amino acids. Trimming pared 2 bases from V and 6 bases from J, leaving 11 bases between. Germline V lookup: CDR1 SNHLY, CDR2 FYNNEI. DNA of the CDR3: TGTGCCAGCAGTGAAATGGTAGCAGGCGAGCAGTACTTC. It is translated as CASSEMVAGEQYF.

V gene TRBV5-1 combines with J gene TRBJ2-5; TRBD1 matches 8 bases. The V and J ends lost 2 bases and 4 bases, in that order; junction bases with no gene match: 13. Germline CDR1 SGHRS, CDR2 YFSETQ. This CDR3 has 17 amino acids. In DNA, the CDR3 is TGCGCCAGCAGCTTTTCTGGCCTGGCCACAGGGGGAGAGACCCAGTACTTC. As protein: CASSFSGLATGGETQYF.

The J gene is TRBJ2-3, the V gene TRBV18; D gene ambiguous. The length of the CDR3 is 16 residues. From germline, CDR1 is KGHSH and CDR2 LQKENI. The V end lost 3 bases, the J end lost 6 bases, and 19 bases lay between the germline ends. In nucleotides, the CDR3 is TGTGCCAGCTCACCTTGGCGGTCAGATCAACGGGATACGCAGTATTTT. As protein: CASSPWRSDQRDTQYF. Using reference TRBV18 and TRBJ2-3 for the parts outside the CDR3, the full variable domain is NAGVMQNPRHLVRRRGQEARLRCSPMKGHSHVYWYRQLPEEGLKFMVYLQKENIIDESGMPKERFSAEFPKEGPSILRIQQVVRGDSAAYFCASSPWRSDQRDTQYFGPGTRLTVL.

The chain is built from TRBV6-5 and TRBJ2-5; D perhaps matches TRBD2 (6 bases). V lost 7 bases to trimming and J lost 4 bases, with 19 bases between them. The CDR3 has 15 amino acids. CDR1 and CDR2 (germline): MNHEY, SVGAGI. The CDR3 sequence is CASTDQRGWGETQYF. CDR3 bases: TGTGCCAGCACTGACCAACGGGGGTGGGGAGAGACCCAGTACTTC.